This record looks at one T cell receptor beta chain sequence and its context. What it recognizes is unknown. The data belong to a study of CD8+ T cells in alopecia areata. The wider study: At a dose of 5 to 10 mg twice daily, oral tofacitinib was given to treated patients. Study-level results: Lesional scalp displayed greater clonality than normal scalp, most notably in alopecia totalis/universalis.

Sequencing templates came from extracted RNA that was reverse transcribed into cDNA. The assay was immunoSEQ multiplex PCR, and TCRdb's table has in-frame clones only and misses some. The sample contains more than 90,000 clones, under 40% of which appear only once. In germline, CDR1 is SQVTM, CDR2 ANQGSEA. Losses at the gene ends were 4 bases for V and 6 bases for J; bases not matched to a gene: 12. CDR3 size: 16 residues. Sampling of alopecia areata patients yielded lesional scalp punch biopsies as well as peripheral blood. PBMCs, the starting material, were the source of sorted CD4+ and CD8+ T cells.

Sequenced: CD4+ T cells sorted from blood. The chain carries TRBV29-1 and TRBJ2-1, with 10 positions matching TRBD2. This receptor was identified in a human donor with alopecia areata. The CDR3 DNA reads TGCAGCGTTGGGGTCCTAGCGGGAGTAGGATCCAATGAGCAGTTCTTC. Translated: CSVGVLAGVGSNEQFF.